The 24 T cell receptor beta chains below were found in one sample sequenced in a study of T cell responses to AZD1222 COVID-19 vaccine. Only in-frame clones appear in the TCRdb table, and some are missing; sequencing was by immunoSEQ multiplex PCR. The repertoire has more than 95,000 clones, roughly 82% of them found once; the top ten carry around 5%. Sequencing was performed on peripheral blood, taken on day 0 of AZD1222 vaccination. Source of these receptors: an adult in good health.

The chain joins TRBV5-1 to TRBJ2-1; 8 bases are shared with TRBD1. CDR1 and CDR2 from the germline V gene are SGHRS and YFSETQ. V lost 3 bases and J lost 1; bases outside the gene matches: 9. This CDR3 spans 17 amino acids. DNA for the CDR3: TGCGCCAGCAGCTCATACCCCGGGACAGGTTCCTACAATGAGCAGTTCTTC. Amino acid sequence: CASSSYPGTGSYNEQFF.

This clone has a handful of counts. This chain uses TRBV2 with TRBJ2-4, with D possibly matching TRBD1 (6 bases). Trimming shortened V by 3 bases and J by 4 bases, and 10 bases separated the two germline ends. Germline V gives CDR1 SNHLY, CDR2 FYNNEI. The CDR3 consists of 14 residues. The CDR3 reads CASSDLRGKNIQYF. The CDR3 DNA reads TGTGCCAGCAGTGACCTCAGGGGAAAAAACATTCAGTACTTC.

V is TRBV5-6 and J is TRBJ1-5; D possibly corresponds to TRBD1 (5 bases). The CDR3 is 15 amino acids. Germline lookup yields CDR1 SGHDT and CDR2 YYEEEE. V shed 4 bases and J shed 0 bases, with 11 bases lying between them. Written as DNA, the CDR3 is TGTGCCAGCAGCCGGGACGGTTCTAGCAATCAGCCCCAGCATTTT. It is translated as CASSRDGSSNQPQHF.

The chain's CDR3 is CASSPGLEETQYF. The CDR3, as DNA: TGTGCCAGCTCACCGGGACTAGAAGAGACCCAGTACTTC. The chain joins TRBV18 to TRBJ2-5; 8 bases line up with TRBD2. V shed 3 bases and J 3 bases; nucleotides not matched to a gene: 0. CDR3 length equals 13 residues. Germline CDR1 KGHSH, CDR2 LQKENI.

This chain connects TRBV10-1 to TRBJ1-1; D possibly corresponds to TRBD1 (5 bases). Trimming left V 4 bases short and J 7 bases short, with 16 bases between. The CDR3 sequence is 14 residues long. CDR1 and CDR2 from the germline V gene are WNHNN and SYGVQD (reference sequence). CDR3: CASSVRGGRGEAFF. The CDR3 DNA reads as TGCGCCAGCAGTGTCCGAGGTGGAAGGGGTGAAGCTTTCTTT.

The chain recombines TRBV6-6 with TRBJ1-2, with 12 bases aligning to TRBD1. The CDR3 has 16 amino acids. Per the germline V gene, CDR1 is MNHNY and CDR2 is SVGAGI (reference sequence). With 6 bases clipped from V and 5 bases from J, the junction kept 10 bases outside the gene matches. The CDR3 region has the DNA TGTGCCAGCAGAATACTGGGACAGGGGGCTGGGTATGGCTACACCTTC. Translation: CASRILGQGAGYGYTF.

The chain uses TRBV2 and TRBJ2-1; D is perhaps TRBD1 (5 bases). The ends were cut back, 11 bases at V and 0 bases at J, with 11 bases in the middle. The germline CDR1 and CDR2 sequences are SNHLY and FYNNEI. The length of the CDR3 is 13 residues. Here the CDR3 reads CAGARSSYNEQFF. CDR3 in DNA: TGTGCCGGGGCGCGGAGCTCCTACAATGAGCAGTTCTTC.

This chain links TRBV2 with TRBJ2-3; 7 nucleotides line up with TRBD1. The germline CDR1 and CDR2 sequences are SNHLY and FYNNEI. The junction had 8 bases not matched to a gene; V was cut back by 2 bases and J by 0 bases. This CDR3 has 17 residues. In DNA, the CDR3 is TGTGCCAGCAGTGAAACCCCCGGGACAGCTAGCACAGATACGCAGTATTTT. It yields the protein CASSETPGTASTDTQYF.

This rearrangement joins TRBV27 to TRBJ2-1, with a tentative D call TRBD2 (5 bases). Trimming shortened V by 5 bases and J by 9 bases, and 17 bases separated the two germline ends. The CDR3 length is 14 residues. Germline CDR1 and CDR2: MNHEY and SMNVEV (reference sequence). CDR3 region: CASSKDGRRGEQFF. In nucleotides, the CDR3 is TGTGCCAGCAGTAAGGACGGCCGACGGGGTGAGCAGTTCTTC.

The chain uses TRBV10-1 and TRBJ1-5; no definite D call. From germline, CDR1 is WNHNN and CDR2 SYGVQD (reference sequence). This CDR3 has 16 amino acids. Deletions cut 5 bases from V and 0 bases from J, with 14 bases between. The CDR3 coding sequence is TGCGCCAGCAGTTCCCTTGCCCGGTATAGCAATCAGCCCCAGCATTTT. Protein sequence: CASSSLARYSNQPQHF.

This clone appeared a few times. CDR3 loop: CASSRGPGSYEQYF. The DNA of the CDR3 is TGTGCCAGCAGCAGAGGGCCTGGCTCCTACGAGCAGTACTTC. The chain carries TRBV27 and TRBJ2-7; maybe TRBD2 (5 bases). The germline V and J ends were trimmed by 6 bases and 0 bases, with 12 bases remaining between them. CDR1 is MNHEY, CDR2 SMNVEV, per germline (reference sequence). This CDR3 comprises 14 residues.

The chain links TRBV19 to TRBJ2-2, with D possibly being TRBD1 (5 bases). Germline V gene data show CDR1 as LNHDA and CDR2 as SQIVND (reference sequence). Trimming removed 6 bases from V and 8 bases from J, with 16 bases in between. The CDR3 covers 14 residues. This chain's CDR3 is CASRPGSRMGELFF. The DNA of the CDR3 is TGTGCCAGTAGACCAGGGTCCCGAATGGGGGAGCTGTTTTTT.

The V gene is TRBV7-2, the J gene TRBJ1-2; maybe TRBD1 (5 bases). This CDR3 spans 13 amino acids. V was trimmed by 8 bases and J by 4 bases, leaving 14 bases between them. The germline V gene has CDR1 SGHTA and CDR2 FQGNSA. The CDR3 region is CASGMRGGYGYTF. The CDR3 bases are TGTGCCAGCGGGATGCGGGGGGGCTATGGCTACACCTTC.

V and J are TRBV15 and TRBJ1-2; no clear D gene. The germline V and J ends were trimmed by 4 bases and 2 bases, with 8 bases remaining between them. The CDR3 runs to 13 residues. Looked up from germline, CDR1 is LNHNV and CDR2 is YYDKDF (reference sequence). CDR3 region: CATSMPGNYGYTF. The CDR3 DNA reads TGTGCCACCAGCATGCCCGGGAACTATGGCTACACCTTC.

V is TRBV5-5 and J is TRBJ2-2, with D unclear. This CDR3 comprises 14 residues. V was pared by 0 bases and J by 5 bases, with 8 bases between. CDR1 is SGHKS and CDR2 is YYEKEE in the germline V gene (reference sequence). The CDR3 DNA reads as TGTGCCAGCAGCTTGGGCAGGATAACCGGGGAGCTGTTTTTT. It codes for CASSLGRITGELFF.

The table lists this clone with a count of one. This chain links TRBV7-2 with TRBJ2-1; D perhaps matches TRBD2 (7 bases). Germline lookup yields CDR1 SGHTA and CDR2 FQGNSA. The CDR3 has 15 residues. With 1 base removed from V and 7 bases from J, the gap between germline ends came to 14 bases. CDR3 sequence: CASSLVGGGWNEQFF. In DNA form, the CDR3 reads TGTGCCAGCAGCTTAGTTGGGGGGGGCTGGAATGAGCAGTTCTTC.

V gene TRBV30 combines with J gene TRBJ2-7; D is undetermined. The CDR3 has 12 residues. V was trimmed by 2 bases and J by 4 bases, leaving 9 bases between them. Per germline, CDR1 GTSNPN and CDR2 SVGIG (reference sequence). The CDR3 reads CAWSLGRYEQYF. The DNA of the CDR3 is TGTGCCTGGAGTCTGGGAAGATACGAGCAGTACTTC.

This sequence joins TRBV7-9 and TRBJ1-1, with D perhaps matching TRBD1 (6 bases). Trimming took 2 bases from V and 4 from J, leaving 11 bases between them. CDR3 size: 14 residues. CDR1 and CDR2 (germline): SEHNR, FQNEAQ (reference sequence). The CDR3: CASSLPGVRTEAFF. CDR3 in DNA: TGTGCCAGCAGCTTACCAGGGGTGCGCACTGAAGCTTTCTTT.

This clone was counted between two and nine times. V and J are TRBV7-9 and TRBJ2-1; 8 bases are shared with TRBD1. J lost 3 bases, V lost 4 bases, and 5 bases had no gene match. This CDR3 has 15 residues. Germline-derived CDR1 and CDR2 are SEHNR and FQNEAQ (reference sequence). DNA of the CDR3: TGTGCCAGCAGCTCCTCCGGGACAGGCTACAATGAGCAGTTCTTC. Amino acid sequence: CASSSSGTGYNEQFF.

The gene calls are TRBV4-3 and TRBJ1-2; tentatively, D is TRBD1 (6 bases). The CDR3 runs to 11 residues. Between the trimmed V and J ends, which lost 4 bases and 8 bases, there was a span of 8 bases. Germline CDR1 is LGHNA and CDR2 is YSLEER. The chain's CDR3 is CASSRGQGYTF. DNA of the CDR3: TGCGCCAGCAGCCGAGGACAGGGCTACACCTTC.

This chain links TRBV6-1 with TRBJ1-3, with D tentatively TRBD1 (5 bases). The CDR3 is 14 residues long. Germline V lookup: CDR1 MNHNS, CDR2 SASEGT. Deletions cut 6 bases from V and 2 bases from J, with 11 bases between. CDR3 protein: CASSGSGAGNTIYF. CDR3 in DNA: TGTGCCAGCAGCGGGTCGGGGGCTGGAAACACCATATATTTT.

The rearrangement uses TRBV4-1 and TRBJ1-5; D possibly corresponds to TRBD1 (6 bases). Germline V gene sequence: CDR1 MGHRA, CDR2 YSYEKL. The germline V and J ends were trimmed by 1 base and 7 bases, with 14 bases remaining between them. The CDR3 loop spans 15 amino acids. The CDR3 DNA follows: TGCGCCAGCAGCCAAGGAGCAGGGGAGGGGCAGCCCCAGCATTTT. It translates to CASSQGAGEGQPQHF.

The chain links TRBV10-1 to TRBJ1-1, with D maybe TRBD1 (5 bases). Germline V gene data show CDR1 as WNHNN and CDR2 as SYGVQD (reference sequence). This CDR3 contains 13 residues. V lost 3 bases, J lost 4 bases, and 9 bases lay in between. CDR3 loop: CASSDGDGTEAFF. The CDR3 DNA reads TGCGCCAGCAGTGACGGGGACGGCACTGAAGCTTTCTTT.

The V gene is TRBV30, the J gene TRBJ2-1, with 8 bases lining up with TRBD2. Germline V gives CDR1 GTSNPN, CDR2 SVGIG (reference sequence). The CDR3 is 15 amino acids. The ends lost 2 bases at V and 0 bases at J; junction bases unmatched: 3. Here the CDR3 reads CAWSLGTSSYNEQFF. The CDR3 nucleotides read TGTGCCTGGAGTCTCGGGACTAGCTCCTACAATGAGCAGTTCTTC.